Listed below are T cell receptor beta chains from one sample, sequenced in a study of blood T cell repertoires in COVID-19. TCRdb keeps only in-frame clones here, not all; method: immunoSEQ multiplex PCR. The table lists 150,000 to 200,000 clones, around 79% of them singletons. Input material: PBMCs or T cells enriched from blood (not recorded which). The origin of the receptors is a man over 45 who had recovered from COVID-19. Each CDR3 is given with its conserved first and last residue. The D gene is left open where the match is weak. Some rows mark clone size as missing; the rest say once, few, many or name a class of expanded clone.

d_gene: -
v_gene: TRBV5-1
j_gene: TRBJ2-1
abundance: -
CDR3nt: TGCGCCAGCAACCAAGCGGGCAGGAGCTCCTACAATGAGCAGTTCTTC
CDR3aa: CASNQAGRSSYNEQFF

d_gene: -
v_gene: TRBV12-3/TRBV12-4
j_gene: TRBJ2-7
abundance: -
CDR3nt: TGTGCCAGCAGTCTACGCAAGCCGTACGAGCAGTACTTC
CDR3aa: CASSLRKPYEQYF

d_gene: -
v_gene: TRBV11-2
j_gene: TRBJ2-7
abundance: -
CDR3nt: TGTGCCAGCAGCTTAGTAGCTACGGGGTCCTACGAGCAGTACTTC
CDR3aa: CASSLVATGSYEQYF

d_gene: -
v_gene: TRBV28
j_gene: TRBJ2-1
abundance: once
CDR3nt: TGTGCCAGCAGCCCCTTTGCGGCCCCCTACAATGAGCAGTTCTTC
CDR3aa: CASSPFAAPYNEQFF

d_gene: TRBD2
v_gene: TRBV5-4
j_gene: TRBJ2-5
abundance: -
CDR3nt: TGTGCCAGCAGCGCGACTAGCGAAGAGACCCAGTACTTC
CDR3aa: CASSATSEETQYF

d_gene: TRBD1
v_gene: TRBV27
j_gene: TRBJ1-2
abundance: -
CDR3nt: TGTGCCAGCAGCTCCTGGGACAGCTATGGCTACACCTTC
CDR3aa: CASSSWDSYGYTF

d_gene: -
v_gene: TRBV11-2
j_gene: TRBJ2-5
abundance: few
CDR3nt: TGTGCCAGCAGCCGGTTCACGAGGGACCAGTACTTC
CDR3aa: CASSRFTRDQYF

d_gene: TRBD1
v_gene: TRBV30
j_gene: TRBJ2-3
abundance: -
CDR3nt: TGTGCCTGGGGACAGGGGGAGAAAGATACGCAGTATTTT
CDR3aa: CAWGQGEKDTQYF

d_gene: TRBD1
v_gene: TRBV7-7
j_gene: TRBJ2-5
abundance: -
CDR3nt: TGTGCCAGCAGCTTAGGTCTGGGACAGGGTCAAGAGACCCAGTACTTC
CDR3aa: CASSLGLGQGQETQYF

d_gene: -
v_gene: TRBV19
j_gene: TRBJ2-1
abundance: -
CDR3nt: TGTGCCAGCCAAGGACAGGAGGGCTACAATGAGCAGTTCTTC
CDR3aa: CASQGQEGYNEQFF

d_gene: TRBD2
v_gene: TRBV3-1/TRBV3-2
j_gene: TRBJ2-3
abundance: -
CDR3nt: TGTGCCAGCAGCCAAGCGACGTTGGGAACTAGCGGGATACCGACAGATACGCAGTATTTT
CDR3aa: CASSQATLGTSGIPTDTQYF

d_gene: -
v_gene: TRBV21-1
j_gene: TRBJ1-5
abundance: -
CDR3nt: TGTGCCAGCAGCCTCCCTGGGGGACAGCTCAATCAGCCCCAGCATTTT
CDR3aa: CASSLPGGQLNQPQHF

d_gene: -
v_gene: TRBV19
j_gene: TRBJ1-5
abundance: -
CDR3nt: TGTGCCAGTAGTGTGGAGGTAAGAGGTCAGCCCCAGCATTTT
CDR3aa: CASSVEVRGQPQHF

d_gene: -
v_gene: TRBV28
j_gene: TRBJ1-2
abundance: -
CDR3nt: TGTGCCAGTCGACTCCGAAATGGCTACACCTTC
CDR3aa: CASRLRNGYTF

d_gene: -
v_gene: TRBV5-1
j_gene: TRBJ1-4
abundance: few
CDR3nt: TGCGCCAGCAGCTTTAGTCCTGCAACTAATGAAAAACTGTTTTTT
CDR3aa: CASSFSPATNEKLFF

d_gene: -
v_gene: TRBV6-5
j_gene: TRBJ1-6
abundance: -
CDR3nt: TGTGCCAGCTCGGTAGATCTCTATAATTCACCCCTCCACTTT
CDR3aa: CASSVDLYNSPLHF

d_gene: -
v_gene: TRBV5-8
j_gene: TRBJ2-7
abundance: -
CDR3nt: TGTGCCAGCAGCTCTTCCCTTGGGCCTCTACGGTACGAGCAGTACTTC
CDR3aa: CASSSSLGPLRYEQYF

d_gene: -
v_gene: TRBV10-3
j_gene: TRBJ2-1
abundance: -
CDR3nt: TGTGCCATCAGTGACCCGAGTCAGGGTCTTGAAGAGCAGTTCTTC
CDR3aa: CAISDPSQGLEEQFF

d_gene: -
v_gene: TRBV30
j_gene: TRBJ2-2
abundance: -
CDR3nt: TGTGCCTGGGCCGAGTTCACCGGGGAGCTGTTTTTT
CDR3aa: CAWAEFTGELFF

d_gene: -
v_gene: TRBV11-3
j_gene: TRBJ1-2
abundance: few
CDR3nt: TGTGCCAGCAGCCCTGGACCGGGGAGCTACACCTTC
CDR3aa: CASSPGPGSYTF

d_gene: TRBD1
v_gene: TRBV9
j_gene: TRBJ2-2
abundance: -
CDR3nt: TGTGCCAGCAGCTTGGGACAGTGGAACACCGGGGAGCTGTTTTTT
CDR3aa: CASSLGQWNTGELFF

d_gene: -
v_gene: TRBV10-2
j_gene: TRBJ1-5
abundance: -
CDR3nt: TGCGCCAGCAGTGAAGAGGGAGATCAGCCCCAGCATTTT
CDR3aa: CASSEEGDQPQHF

d_gene: -
v_gene: TRBV27
j_gene: TRBJ1-4
abundance: -
CDR3nt: TGTGCCAGCAGTTTAAGTCCGGGACAAGGGTTTGAAAAACTGTTTTTT
CDR3aa: CASSLSPGQGFEKLFF

d_gene: -
v_gene: TRBV29-1
j_gene: TRBJ2-5
abundance: once
CDR3nt: TGCAGCACGAGGGACACACAAGAGACCCAGTACTTC
CDR3aa: CSTRDTQETQYF

d_gene: -
v_gene: TRBV7-9
j_gene: TRBJ2-7
abundance: -
CDR3nt: TGTGCCAGCAGCCTTCGGGGTAGCGAGGGCTACGAGCAGTACTTC
CDR3aa: CASSLRGSEGYEQYF

d_gene: TRBD1
v_gene: TRBV7-8
j_gene: TRBJ1-1
abundance: -
CDR3nt: TGTGCCAGCAGCCCCCGACAGGGGGCCGCTTTCTTT
CDR3aa: CASSPRQGAAFF

d_gene: -
v_gene: TRBV15
j_gene: TRBJ1-4
abundance: few
CDR3nt: TGTGCCACCAGCAGAGATCTTGGGCTGGATGAAAAACTGTTTTTT
CDR3aa: CATSRDLGLDEKLFF

d_gene: TRBD1
v_gene: TRBV5-4
j_gene: TRBJ2-1
abundance: -
CDR3nt: TGTGCCAGCAGCCCTTCCGGGACAGGGGTATACAATGAGCAGTTCTTC
CDR3aa: CASSPSGTGVYNEQFF

d_gene: -
v_gene: TRBV3-1/TRBV3-2
j_gene: TRBJ2-3
abundance: -
CDR3nt: TGTGCCAGCAGCACTTACGGAGGGCCCGCAGATACGCAGTATTTT
CDR3aa: CASSTYGGPADTQYF

d_gene: TRBD2
v_gene: TRBV11-2
j_gene: TRBJ2-7
abundance: -
CDR3nt: TGTGCCAGCAGCTTGACTAGCGGGGTTTCCTACGAGCAGTACTTC
CDR3aa: CASSLTSGVSYEQYF

d_gene: -
v_gene: TRBV11-3
j_gene: TRBJ1-1
abundance: -
CDR3nt: TGTGCCAGCAGCTTAGGAGCGAACACTGAAGCTTTCTTT
CDR3aa: CASSLGANTEAFF

d_gene: -
v_gene: TRBV14
j_gene: TRBJ2-5
abundance: -
CDR3nt: TGTGCCAGCAGCCCTGGGACAGGGGACCCCCGAGGCCTAGCGGGAGACACGGGGAGGAAGACCCAGTACTTC
CDR3aa: CASSPGTGDPRGLAGDTGRKTQYF

d_gene: TRBD2
v_gene: TRBV23-1
j_gene: TRBJ2-3
abundance: once
CDR3nt: TGCGCCAGCAGTCTTGGACTAGCGGGTAGCACAGATACGCGGACTACGCAGTATTTT
CDR3aa: CASSLGLAGSTDTRTTQYF

d_gene: -
v_gene: TRBV30
j_gene: TRBJ1-1
abundance: -
CDR3nt: TGTGCCTACTCGATAAACACTGAAGCTTTCTTT
CDR3aa: CAYSINTEAFF

d_gene: TRBD1
v_gene: TRBV5-1
j_gene: TRBJ1-2
abundance: once
CDR3nt: TGCGCCAGCAGCTCCGGGCTAAATGGACAGGCTAACTATGGCTACACCTTC
CDR3aa: CASSSGLNGQANYGYTF

d_gene: TRBD2
v_gene: TRBV10-3
j_gene: TRBJ2-2
abundance: -
CDR3nt: TGTGCCATCAGTGAGGATGCTAGCGGGGGCTCGAACACCGGGGAGCTGTTTTTT
CDR3aa: CAISEDASGGSNTGELFF

d_gene: -
v_gene: TRBV5-1
j_gene: TRBJ1-6
abundance: -
CDR3nt: TGCGCCAGCAGCTTGGACGGGGGGCGGAATTCACCCCTCCACTTT
CDR3aa: CASSLDGGRNSPLHF

d_gene: TRBD1
v_gene: TRBV5-5
j_gene: TRBJ1-4
abundance: -
CDR3nt: TGTGCCAGCAGCATCGGGACAGGGGACGAAAAACTGTTTTTT
CDR3aa: CASSIGTGDEKLFF

d_gene: -
v_gene: TRBV6-5
j_gene: TRBJ2-5
abundance: -
CDR3nt: TGTGCCAGCAGTCCGGCAAGGACTTCCCAAGAGACCCAGTACTTC
CDR3aa: CASSPARTSQETQYF

d_gene: -
v_gene: TRBV28
j_gene: TRBJ2-7
abundance: -
CDR3nt: TGTGCCAGCAGTTTTCTAGCCTACGAGCAGTACTTC
CDR3aa: CASSFLAYEQYF

d_gene: -
v_gene: TRBV27
j_gene: TRBJ2-7
abundance: -
CDR3nt: TGTGCCAGCAGTATCAGGATTACAAGTAACTACGAGCAGTACTTC
CDR3aa: CASSIRITSNYEQYF

d_gene: -
v_gene: TRBV10-3
j_gene: TRBJ1-1
abundance: -
CDR3nt: TGTGCCATCAGGGAGGATGGAGGAGGCACTGAAGCTTTCTTT
CDR3aa: CAIREDGGGTEAFF

d_gene: TRBD1
v_gene: TRBV6-2/TRBV6-3
j_gene: TRBJ2-7
abundance: -
CDR3nt: TGTGCCAGCAGCCTTACTAAAACAGGGGGCACAACTTTCCGCTCCTACGAGCAGTACTTC
CDR3aa: CASSLTKTGGTTFRSYEQYF

d_gene: TRBD1
v_gene: TRBV7-9
j_gene: TRBJ1-1
abundance: -
CDR3nt: TGTGCCAGCAGCTTAACAGGGGTCTCTGAAGCTTTCTTT
CDR3aa: CASSLTGVSEAFF

d_gene: -
v_gene: TRBV18
j_gene: TRBJ1-1
abundance: once
CDR3nt: TGTGCCAGCTCGCTACAGGGTGGGGTCACTGAAGCTTTCTTT
CDR3aa: CASSLQGGVTEAFF

d_gene: -
v_gene: TRBV5-4
j_gene: TRBJ2-5
abundance: -
CDR3nt: TGTGCCAGCACCTCCTGGGACAAAGAGACCCAGTACTTC
CDR3aa: CASTSWDKETQYF